The clone carrying this T cell receptor (beta chain) was counted at least ten times. Its specificity is unknown. The missing CDR3 end, 3 residues past where the read stops, is filled in from the germline J gene. TCRdb keeps only in-frame clones here, not all; method: immunoSEQ multiplex PCR. The specimen gives more than 45,000 clones without singletons; the ten biggest hold about 5.9%. Both groups were predominantly of Caucasian heritage. The data originate from a study of T cell clonality in common variable immunodeficiency. General study results and limits: Compared with controls, CVID subjects had fewer shared TCRbeta clones. CVID subjects had higher TCRbeta clonality than healthy controls, most marked in about a third.

Germline V gene sequence: CDR1 SGHTA, CDR2 FQGNSA. The CDR3 runs 14 residues. The junction had 2 bases not matched to a gene; V was cut back by 5 bases and J by 0 bases. The TCR was taken from a person aged 18-70 years in good health. The rearrangement uses TRBV7-2 and TRBJ2-3; 7 bases are shared with TRBD2. Sequences were obtained from peripheral blood mononuclear cells. The covered CDR3 bases are TGTGCCAGCAGCCCGGGACTAAGCACAGATACG. Amino acid sequence: CASSPGLSTDT. In full, the CDR3 reads CASSPGLSTDTQYF. The full variable domain, with the rest looked up from reference TRBV7-2 and TRBJ2-3, is GAGVSQSPSNKVTEKGKDVELRCDPISGHTALYWYRQSLGQGLEFLIYFQGNSAPDKSGLPSDRFSAERTGGSVSTLTIQRTQQEDSAVYLCASSPGLSTDTQYFGPGTRLTVL.